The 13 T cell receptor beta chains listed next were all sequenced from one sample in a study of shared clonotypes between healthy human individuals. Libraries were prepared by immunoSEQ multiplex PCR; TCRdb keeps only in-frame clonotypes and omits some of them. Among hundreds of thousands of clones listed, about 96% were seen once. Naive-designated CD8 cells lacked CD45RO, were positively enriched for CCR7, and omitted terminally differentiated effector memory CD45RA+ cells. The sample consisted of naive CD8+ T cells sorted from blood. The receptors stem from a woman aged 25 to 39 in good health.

The CDR3 bases are TGCGCCAGCAGCCAAGCCCCCGGTGGGGAGACCCAGTACTTC. It is translated as CASSQAPGGETQYF. V is TRBV4-1 and J is TRBJ2-5; D call uncertain. Trimming left V 1 base short and J 5 bases short, with 11 bases between. Germline V gives CDR1 MGHRA, CDR2 YSYEKL. The CDR3 extends over 14 amino acids.

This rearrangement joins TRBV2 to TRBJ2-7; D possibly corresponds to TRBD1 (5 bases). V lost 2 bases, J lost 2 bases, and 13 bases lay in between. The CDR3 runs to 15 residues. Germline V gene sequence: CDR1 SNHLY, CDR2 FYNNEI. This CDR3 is CASSESRQSPYEQYF. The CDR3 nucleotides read TGTGCCAGCAGTGAAAGTCGACAGTCCCCCTACGAGCAGTACTTC.

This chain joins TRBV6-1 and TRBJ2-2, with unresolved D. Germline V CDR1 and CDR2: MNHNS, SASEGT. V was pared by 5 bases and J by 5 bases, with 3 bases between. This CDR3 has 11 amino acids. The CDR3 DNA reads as TGTGCCAGCAGTTGGACCGGGGAGCTGTTTTTT. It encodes CASSWTGELFF.

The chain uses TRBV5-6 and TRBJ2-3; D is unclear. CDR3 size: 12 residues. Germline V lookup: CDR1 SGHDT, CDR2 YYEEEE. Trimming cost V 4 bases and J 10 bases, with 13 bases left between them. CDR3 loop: CASSMDLSSQYF. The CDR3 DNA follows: TGTGCCAGCAGCATGGACCTTTCTTCGCAGTATTTT.

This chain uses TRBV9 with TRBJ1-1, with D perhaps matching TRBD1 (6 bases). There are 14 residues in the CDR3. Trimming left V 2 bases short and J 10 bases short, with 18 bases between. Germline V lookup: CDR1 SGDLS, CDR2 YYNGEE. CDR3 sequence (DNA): TGTGCCAGCAGCGTGCATGAGCGGGGGCTTGGAGCTTTCTTT. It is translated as CASSVHERGLGAFF.

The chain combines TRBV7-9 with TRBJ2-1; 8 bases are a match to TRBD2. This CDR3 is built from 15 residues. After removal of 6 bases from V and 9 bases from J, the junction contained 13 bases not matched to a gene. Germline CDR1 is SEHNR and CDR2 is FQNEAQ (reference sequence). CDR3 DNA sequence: TGTGCCAGCAGGTCCGGGACTAGTAGGTTGGCTGAGCAGTTCTTC. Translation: CASRSGTSRLAEQFF.

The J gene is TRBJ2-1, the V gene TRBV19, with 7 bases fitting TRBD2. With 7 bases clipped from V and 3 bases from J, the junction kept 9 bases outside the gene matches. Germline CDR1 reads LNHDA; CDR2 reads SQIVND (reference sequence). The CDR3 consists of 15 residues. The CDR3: CASNTLAQNYNEQFF. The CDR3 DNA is TGTGCCAGTAATACACTAGCGCAGAACTACAATGAGCAGTTCTTC.

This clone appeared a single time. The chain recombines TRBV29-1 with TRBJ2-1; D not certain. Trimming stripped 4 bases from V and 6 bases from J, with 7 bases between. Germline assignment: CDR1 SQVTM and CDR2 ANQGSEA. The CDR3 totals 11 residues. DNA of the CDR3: TGCAGCGTTGTAAGTCTCAATGAGCAGTTCTTC. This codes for CSVVSLNEQFF.

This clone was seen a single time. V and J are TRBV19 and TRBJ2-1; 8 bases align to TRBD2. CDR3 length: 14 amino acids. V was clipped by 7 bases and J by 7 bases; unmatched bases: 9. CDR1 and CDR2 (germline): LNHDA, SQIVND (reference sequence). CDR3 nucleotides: TGTGCCAGTAATCCAGGACTAGCACTGAATGAGCAGTTCTTC. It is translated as CASNPGLALNEQFF. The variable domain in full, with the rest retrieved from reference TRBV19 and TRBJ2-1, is DGGITQSPKYLFRKEGQNVTLSCEQNLNHDAMYWYRQDPGQGLRLIYYSQIVNDFQKGDIAEGYSVSREKKESFPLTVTSAQKNPTAFYLCASNPGLALNEQFFGPGTRLTVL.

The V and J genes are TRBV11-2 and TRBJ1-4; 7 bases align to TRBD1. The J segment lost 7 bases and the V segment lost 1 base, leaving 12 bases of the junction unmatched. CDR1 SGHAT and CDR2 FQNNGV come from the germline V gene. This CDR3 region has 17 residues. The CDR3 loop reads CASSLGQGVLFGEKLFF. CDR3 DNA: TGTGCCAGCAGCTTAGGACAGGGTGTCCTTTTCGGTGAAAAACTGTTTTTT.

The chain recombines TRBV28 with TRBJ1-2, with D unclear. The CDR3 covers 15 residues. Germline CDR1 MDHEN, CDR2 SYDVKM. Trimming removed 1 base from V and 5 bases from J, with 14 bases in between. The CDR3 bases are TGTGCCAGCAGTTTATTATTGGGGTCGGGATATGGCTACACCTTC. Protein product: CASSLLLGSGYGYTF.

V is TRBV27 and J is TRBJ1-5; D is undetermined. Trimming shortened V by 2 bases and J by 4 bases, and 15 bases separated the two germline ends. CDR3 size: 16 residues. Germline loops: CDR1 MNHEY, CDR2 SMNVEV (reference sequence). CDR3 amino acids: CASSLGVSGRNQPQHF. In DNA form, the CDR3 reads TGTGCCAGCAGTTTAGGGGTCTCGGGAAGAAATCAGCCCCAGCATTTT.

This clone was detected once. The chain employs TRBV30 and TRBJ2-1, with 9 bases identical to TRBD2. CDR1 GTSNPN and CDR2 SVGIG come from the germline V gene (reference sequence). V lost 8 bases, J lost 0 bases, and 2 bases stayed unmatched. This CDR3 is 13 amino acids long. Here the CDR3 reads CALAGTSYNEQFF. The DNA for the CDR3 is TGTGCCCTAGCGGGGACCTCCTACAATGAGCAGTTCTTC.